Shown below are 8 T cell receptor beta chains from a single sample sequenced in a study of blood T cell repertoires in COVID-19. Sequencing used immunoSEQ multiplex PCR; TCRdb keeps in-frame clones, though not all of them. This table has some 250,000 clones, approximately 86% appearing once. The specimen sequenced was peripheral blood. These receptors originate from a woman younger than 30 with acute or convalescent COVID-19.

The rearrangement joins TRBV18 to TRBJ2-7; maybe TRBD1 (6 bases). Germline V gives CDR1 KGHSH, CDR2 LQKENI. Trimming removed 2 bases from V and 7 bases from J, with 15 bases in between. CDR3 length: 14 residues. The CDR3 reads CASSPEMGAGEQYF. The DNA for the CDR3 is TGTGCCAGCTCACCAGAGATGGGGGCTGGGGAGCAGTACTTC.

The rearrangement joins TRBV18 to TRBJ1-3; 7 nucleotides match TRBD1. The V and J ends lost 4 bases and 2 bases, in that order; junction bases with no gene match: 5. Germline lookup yields CDR1 KGHSH and CDR2 LQKENI. The CDR3 covers 15 residues. This CDR3 is CASSLRDRAGNTIYF. In DNA, the CDR3 is TGTGCCAGCTCACTGCGAGACAGGGCTGGAAACACCATATATTTT.

J is TRBJ2-3 and V is TRBV7-8; maybe TRBD2 (6 bases). From germline, CDR1 is SGHVS and CDR2 FQNEAQ. Trimming removed 3 bases from V and 2 bases from J, with 9 bases in between. The length of the CDR3 is 14 residues. In DNA form, the CDR3 reads TGTGCCAGCAGCTTCGGACTACCCACAGATACGCAGTATTTT. Translation gives CASSFGLPTDTQYF.

J is TRBJ1-4 and V is TRBV27; 7 bases align to TRBD1. V dropped 5 bases and J dropped 7; count of bases not matched to a gene: 22. CDR1 is MNHEY, CDR2 SMNVEV, per germline (reference sequence). The CDR3 is made up of 19 amino acids. The CDR3 loop is CASSTIRGRLGGAVEKLFF. CDR3 sequence (DNA): TGTGCCAGCAGTACTATTCGGGGAAGGTTAGGGGGCGCGGTTGAAAAACTGTTTTTT.

The chain combines TRBV7-8 with TRBJ2-1, with 10 bases that match TRBD2. CDR1 is SGHVS and CDR2 is FQNEAQ in the germline V gene. J lost 5 bases, V lost 0 bases, and 7 bases had no gene match. The CDR3 length is 17 residues. CDR3 sequence (DNA): TGTGCCAGCAGCTTAGCGTTCACTAGCGGGACTGACAATGAGCAGTTCTTC. This gives the protein CASSLAFTSGTDNEQFF.

V and J are TRBV27 and TRBJ1-5; tentatively, D is TRBD1 (6 bases). The ends were cut back, 6 bases at V and 2 bases at J, with 11 bases in the middle. The CDR3 is made up of 14 amino acids. The germline V gene has CDR1 MNHEY and CDR2 SMNVEV (reference sequence). CDR3 DNA sequence: TGTGCCAGCAGGCAGGGGAGTGGCAATCAGCCCCAGCATTTT. It specifies CASRQGSGNQPQHF.

The chain joins TRBV28 to TRBJ2-1; no clear D. The CDR3 runs to 12 residues. Germline values: CDR1 MDHEN, CDR2 SYDVKM. V gave up 2 bases and J gave up 6 bases, with 5 bases separating them. The CDR3 sequence is CASSLAFNEQFF. DNA of the CDR3: TGTGCCAGCAGTTTAGCGTTCAATGAGCAGTTCTTC.

The chain combines TRBV5-5 with TRBJ1-1; a weak D match, TRBD1 (6 bases). Germline CDR1 SGHKS, CDR2 YYEKEE (reference sequence). Trimming shortened V by 2 bases and J by 0 bases, and 14 bases separated the two germline ends. The CDR3 has 16 amino acids. As DNA, the CDR3 is TGTGCCAGCAGCTTCCGGGACATTCGGGTGAACACTGAAGCTTTCTTT. It encodes CASSFRDIRVNTEAFF.